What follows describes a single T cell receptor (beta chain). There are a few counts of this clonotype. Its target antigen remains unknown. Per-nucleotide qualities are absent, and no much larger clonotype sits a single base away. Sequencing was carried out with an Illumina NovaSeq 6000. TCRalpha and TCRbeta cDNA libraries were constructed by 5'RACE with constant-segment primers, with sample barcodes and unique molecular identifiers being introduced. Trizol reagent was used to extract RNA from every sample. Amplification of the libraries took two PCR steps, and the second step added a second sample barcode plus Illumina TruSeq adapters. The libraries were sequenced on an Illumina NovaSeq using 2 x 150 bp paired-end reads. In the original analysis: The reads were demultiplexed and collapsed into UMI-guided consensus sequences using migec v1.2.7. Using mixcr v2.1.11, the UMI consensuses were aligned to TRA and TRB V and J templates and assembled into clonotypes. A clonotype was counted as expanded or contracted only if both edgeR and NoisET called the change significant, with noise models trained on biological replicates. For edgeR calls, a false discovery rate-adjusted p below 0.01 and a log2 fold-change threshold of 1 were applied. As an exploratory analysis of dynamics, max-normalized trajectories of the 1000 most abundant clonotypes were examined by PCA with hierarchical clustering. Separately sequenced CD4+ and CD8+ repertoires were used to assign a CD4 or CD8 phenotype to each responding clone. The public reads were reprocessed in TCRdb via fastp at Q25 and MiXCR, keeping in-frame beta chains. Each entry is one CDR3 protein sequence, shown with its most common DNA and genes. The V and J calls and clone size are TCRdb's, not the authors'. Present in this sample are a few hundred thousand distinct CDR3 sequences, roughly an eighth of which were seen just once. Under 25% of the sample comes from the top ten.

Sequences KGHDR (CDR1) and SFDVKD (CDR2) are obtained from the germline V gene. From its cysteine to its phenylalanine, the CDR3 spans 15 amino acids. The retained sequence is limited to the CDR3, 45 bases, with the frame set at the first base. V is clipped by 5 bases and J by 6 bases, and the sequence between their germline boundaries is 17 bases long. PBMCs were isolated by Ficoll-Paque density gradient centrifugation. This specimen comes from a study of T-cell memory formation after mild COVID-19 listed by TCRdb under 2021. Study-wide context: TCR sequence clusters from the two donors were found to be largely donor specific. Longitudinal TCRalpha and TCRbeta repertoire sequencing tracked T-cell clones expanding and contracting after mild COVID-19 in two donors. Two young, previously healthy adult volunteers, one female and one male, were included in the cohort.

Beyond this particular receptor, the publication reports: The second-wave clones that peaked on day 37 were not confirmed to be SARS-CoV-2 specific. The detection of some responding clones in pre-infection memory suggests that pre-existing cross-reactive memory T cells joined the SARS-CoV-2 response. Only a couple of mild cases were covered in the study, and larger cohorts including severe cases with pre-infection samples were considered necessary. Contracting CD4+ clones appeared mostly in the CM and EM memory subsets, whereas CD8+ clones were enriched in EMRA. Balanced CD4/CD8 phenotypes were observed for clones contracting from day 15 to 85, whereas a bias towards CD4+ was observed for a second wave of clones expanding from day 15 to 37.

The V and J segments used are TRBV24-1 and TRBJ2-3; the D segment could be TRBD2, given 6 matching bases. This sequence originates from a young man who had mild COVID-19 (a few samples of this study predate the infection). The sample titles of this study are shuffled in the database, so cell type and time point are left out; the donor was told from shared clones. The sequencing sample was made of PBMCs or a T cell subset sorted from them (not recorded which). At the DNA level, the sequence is TGTGCCACCAGTGTAGGGCGGGGTGTCGTCGATACGCAGTATTTT. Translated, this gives CATSVGRGVVDTQYF.